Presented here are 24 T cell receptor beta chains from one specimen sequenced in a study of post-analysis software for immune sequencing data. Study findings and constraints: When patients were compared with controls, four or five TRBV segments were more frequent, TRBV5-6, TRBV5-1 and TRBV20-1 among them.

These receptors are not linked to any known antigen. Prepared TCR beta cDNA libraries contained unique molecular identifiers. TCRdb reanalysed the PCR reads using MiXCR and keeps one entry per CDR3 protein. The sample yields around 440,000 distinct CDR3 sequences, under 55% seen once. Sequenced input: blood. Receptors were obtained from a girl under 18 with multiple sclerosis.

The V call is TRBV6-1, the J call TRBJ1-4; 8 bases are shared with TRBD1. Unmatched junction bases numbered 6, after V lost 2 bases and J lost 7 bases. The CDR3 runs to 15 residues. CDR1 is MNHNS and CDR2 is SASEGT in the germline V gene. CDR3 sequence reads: CASSEQGAHGEKLFF. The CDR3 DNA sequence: TGTGCCAGCAGTGAACAGGGGGCGCACGGTGAAAAACTGTTTTTT.

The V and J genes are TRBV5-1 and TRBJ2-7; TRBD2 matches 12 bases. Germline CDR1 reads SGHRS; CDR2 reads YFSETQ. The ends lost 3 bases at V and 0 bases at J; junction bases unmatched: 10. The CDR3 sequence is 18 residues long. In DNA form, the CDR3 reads TGCGCCAGCAGCTCCGGGGGGACTAGCGGGTCACCCTCCTACGAGCAGTACTTC. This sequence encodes CASSSGGTSGSPSYEQYF. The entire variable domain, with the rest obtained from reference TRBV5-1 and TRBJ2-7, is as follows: KAGVTQTPRYLIKTRGQQVTLSCSPISGHRSVSWYQQTPGQGLQFLFEYFSETQRNKGNFPGRFSGRQFSNSRSEMNVSTLELGDSALYLCASSSGGTSGSPSYEQYFGPGTRLTVT.

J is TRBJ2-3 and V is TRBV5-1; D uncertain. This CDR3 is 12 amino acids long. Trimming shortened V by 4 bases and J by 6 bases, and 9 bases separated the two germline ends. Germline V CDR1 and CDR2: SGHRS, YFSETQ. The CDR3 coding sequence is TGCGCCAGCAGCGAAGATCTCGATACGCAGTATTTT. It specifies CASSEDLDTQYF.

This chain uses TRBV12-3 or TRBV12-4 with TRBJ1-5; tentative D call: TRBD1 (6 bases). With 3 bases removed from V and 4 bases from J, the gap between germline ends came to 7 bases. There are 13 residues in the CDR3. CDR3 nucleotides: TGTGCCAGCAGTTTTACAGGGAATCAGCCCCAGCATTTT. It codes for CASSFTGNQPQHF.

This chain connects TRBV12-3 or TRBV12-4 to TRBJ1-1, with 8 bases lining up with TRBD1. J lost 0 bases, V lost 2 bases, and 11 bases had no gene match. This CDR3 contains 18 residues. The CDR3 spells CASSLQGQGANLNTEAFF. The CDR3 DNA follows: TGTGCCAGCAGTTTACAGGGGCAGGGGGCGAACCTGAACACTGAAGCTTTCTTT.

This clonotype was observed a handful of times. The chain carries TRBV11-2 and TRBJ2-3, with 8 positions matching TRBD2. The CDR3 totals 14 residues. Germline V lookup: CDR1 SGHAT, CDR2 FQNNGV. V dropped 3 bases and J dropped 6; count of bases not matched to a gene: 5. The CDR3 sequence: CASSFGGDVDTQYF. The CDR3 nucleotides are TGTGCCAGCAGCTTCGGGGGGGACGTGGATACGCAGTATTTT. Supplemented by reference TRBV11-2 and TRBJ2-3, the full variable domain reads EAGVAQSPRYKIIEKRQSVAFWCNPISGHATLYWYQQILGQGPKLLIQFQNNGVVDDSQLPKDRFSAERLKGVDSTLKIQPAKLEDSAVYLCASSFGGDVDTQYFGPGTRLTVL.

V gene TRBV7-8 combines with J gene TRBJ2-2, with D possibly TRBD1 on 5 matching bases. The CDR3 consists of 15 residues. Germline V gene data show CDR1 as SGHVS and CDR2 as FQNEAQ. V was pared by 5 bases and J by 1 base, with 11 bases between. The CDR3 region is CASSIQGVNTGELFF. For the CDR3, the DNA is TGTGCCAGCAGCATTCAGGGTGTGAACACCGGGGAGCTGTTTTTT.

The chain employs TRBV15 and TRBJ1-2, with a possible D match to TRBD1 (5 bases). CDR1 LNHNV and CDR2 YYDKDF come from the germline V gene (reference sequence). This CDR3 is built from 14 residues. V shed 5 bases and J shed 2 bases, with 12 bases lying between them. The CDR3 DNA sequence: TGTGCCACCAGCTTAGGGACGGAGAACTATGGCTACACCTTC. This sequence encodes CATSLGTENYGYTF.

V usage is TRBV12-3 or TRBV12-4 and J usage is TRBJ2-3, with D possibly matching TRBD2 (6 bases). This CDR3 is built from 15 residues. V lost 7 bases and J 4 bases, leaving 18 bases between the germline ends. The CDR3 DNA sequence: TGTGCCAGCACCCGGGGCGGGATAGAAGCAGATACGCAGTATTTT. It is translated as CASTRGGIEADTQYF.

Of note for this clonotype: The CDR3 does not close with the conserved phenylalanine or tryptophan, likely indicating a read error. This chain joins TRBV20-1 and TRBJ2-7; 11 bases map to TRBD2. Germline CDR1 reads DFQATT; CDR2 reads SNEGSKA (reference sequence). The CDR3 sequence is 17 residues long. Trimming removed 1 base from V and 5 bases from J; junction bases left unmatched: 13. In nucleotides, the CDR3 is TGCAGTGCTAGAGGTCTAGCGGGAGGTTCTGCGGGTGACGAGCAGTACCTC. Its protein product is CSARGLAGGSAGDEQYL.

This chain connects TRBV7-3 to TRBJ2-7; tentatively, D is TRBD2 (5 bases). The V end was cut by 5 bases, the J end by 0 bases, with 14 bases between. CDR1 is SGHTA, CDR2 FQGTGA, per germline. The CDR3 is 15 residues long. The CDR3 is CASSRDRESSYEQYF. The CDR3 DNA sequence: TGTGCCAGCAGCAGAGACCGGGAAAGCTCCTACGAGCAGTACTTC.

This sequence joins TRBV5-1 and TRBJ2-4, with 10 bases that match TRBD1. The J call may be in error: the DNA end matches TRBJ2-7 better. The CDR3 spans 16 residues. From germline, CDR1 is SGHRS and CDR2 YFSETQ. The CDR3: CASSKDPGQGTYEQYF. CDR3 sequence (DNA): TGCGCCAGCAGCAAGGACCCGGGACAGGGGACCTACGAGCAGTACTTC.

The CDR3 sequence is CASSLASADTQYF. The CDR3 coding sequence is TGTGCCAGCAGTTTAGCTTCCGCGGATACGCAGTATTTT. The chain joins TRBV27 to TRBJ2-3; no definite D call. Germline CDR1 reads MNHEY; CDR2 reads SMNVEV (reference sequence). The length of the CDR3 is 13 residues. V lost 2 bases and J lost 6, with 9 bases in between.

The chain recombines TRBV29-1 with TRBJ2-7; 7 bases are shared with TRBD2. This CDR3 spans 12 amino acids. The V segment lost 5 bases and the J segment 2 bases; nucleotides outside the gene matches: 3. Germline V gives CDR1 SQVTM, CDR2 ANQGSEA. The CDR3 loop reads CSVFAGAYEQYF. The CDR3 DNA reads TGCAGCGTTTTCGCGGGAGCCTACGAGCAGTACTTC.

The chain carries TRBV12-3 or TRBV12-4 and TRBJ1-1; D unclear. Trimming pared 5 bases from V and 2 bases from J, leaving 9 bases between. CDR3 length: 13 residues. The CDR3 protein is CASSHSTNTEAFF. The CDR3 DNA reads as TGTGCCAGCAGTCACAGTACTAACACTGAAGCTTTCTTT.

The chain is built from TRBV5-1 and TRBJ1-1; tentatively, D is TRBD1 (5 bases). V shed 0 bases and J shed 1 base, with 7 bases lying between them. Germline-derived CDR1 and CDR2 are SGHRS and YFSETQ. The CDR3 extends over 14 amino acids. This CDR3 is CASSLGQSNTEAFF. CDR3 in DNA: TGCGCCAGCAGCTTGGGACAGTCGAACACTGAAGCTTTCTTT.

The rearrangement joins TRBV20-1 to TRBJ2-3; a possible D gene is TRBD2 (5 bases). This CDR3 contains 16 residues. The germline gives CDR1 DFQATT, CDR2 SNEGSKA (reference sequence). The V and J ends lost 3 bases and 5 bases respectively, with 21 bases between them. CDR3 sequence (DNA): TGCAGTGCTAGGGTTCCGGGGATAACCTCGCGAGATACGCAGTATTTT. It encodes CSARVPGITSRDTQYF.

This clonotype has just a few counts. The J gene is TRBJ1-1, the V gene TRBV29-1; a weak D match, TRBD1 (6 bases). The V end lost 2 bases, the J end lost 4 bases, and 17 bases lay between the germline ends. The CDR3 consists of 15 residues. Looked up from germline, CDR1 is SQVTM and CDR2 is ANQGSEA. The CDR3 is CSVESWGGASTEAFF. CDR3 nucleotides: TGCAGCGTTGAATCTTGGGGGGGGGCCAGCACTGAAGCTTTCTTT.

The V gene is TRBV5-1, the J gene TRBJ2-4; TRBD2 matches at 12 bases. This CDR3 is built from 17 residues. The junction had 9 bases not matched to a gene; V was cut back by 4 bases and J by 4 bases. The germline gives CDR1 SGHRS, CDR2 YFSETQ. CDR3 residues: CASSLPGLAGSKNIQYF. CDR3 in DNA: TGCGCCAGCAGCCTACCGGGACTAGCGGGCTCGAAAAACATTCAGTACTTC.

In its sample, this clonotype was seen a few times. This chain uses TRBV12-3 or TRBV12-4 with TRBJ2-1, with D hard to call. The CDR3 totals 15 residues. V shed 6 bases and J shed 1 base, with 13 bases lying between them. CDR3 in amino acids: CASSPLRRSYNEQFF. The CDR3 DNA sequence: TGTGCCAGCAGCCCACTCCGCCGGTCCTACAATGAGCAGTTCTTC.

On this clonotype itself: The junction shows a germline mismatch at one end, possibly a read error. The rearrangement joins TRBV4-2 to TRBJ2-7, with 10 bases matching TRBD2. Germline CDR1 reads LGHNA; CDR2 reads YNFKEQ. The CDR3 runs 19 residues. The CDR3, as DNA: TGTGCCAGCGGCCAAGAAGGTGGTGGCCTAGCGGGGGCCTCCTACGAGCAGTACTTC. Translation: CASGQEGGGLAGASYEQYF.

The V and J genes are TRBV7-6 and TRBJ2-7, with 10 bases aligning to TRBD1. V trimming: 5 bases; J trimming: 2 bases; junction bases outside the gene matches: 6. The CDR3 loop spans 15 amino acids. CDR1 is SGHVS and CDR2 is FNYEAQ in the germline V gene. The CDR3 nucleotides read TGTGCCAGCAGCCCCGGGACAGGGGAAGCCTACGAGCAGTACTTC. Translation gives CASSPGTGEAYEQYF.

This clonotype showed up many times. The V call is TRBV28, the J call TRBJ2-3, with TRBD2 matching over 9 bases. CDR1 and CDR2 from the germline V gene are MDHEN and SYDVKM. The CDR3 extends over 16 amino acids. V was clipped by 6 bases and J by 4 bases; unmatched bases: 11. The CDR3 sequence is CASSLYSGSRADTQYF. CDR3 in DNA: TGTGCCAGCAGCCTATATAGCGGGAGTCGCGCAGATACGCAGTATTTT.

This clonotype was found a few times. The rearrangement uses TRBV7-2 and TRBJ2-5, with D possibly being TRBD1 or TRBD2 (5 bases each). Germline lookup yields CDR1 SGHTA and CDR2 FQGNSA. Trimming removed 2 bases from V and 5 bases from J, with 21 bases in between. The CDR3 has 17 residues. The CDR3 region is CASSLWTGLGITETQYF. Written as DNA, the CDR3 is TGTGCCAGCAGCTTATGGACGGGGCTGGGGATAACGGAGACCCAGTACTTC.